This TCR beta chain came from a study of blood T cell repertoires in COVID-19. Profiled with immunoSEQ multiplex PCR; TCRdb holds only in-frame clones, not every one. The sample holds about 100,000 clones, 88% seen once. The V and J ends lost 0 bases and 9 bases, in that order; junction bases with no gene match: 4. The CDR3 runs 14 residues. CDR1 is SGHDT and CDR2 is YYEEEE in the germline V gene. Sequenced input: peripheral blood. This clonotype was sampled from a human donor in a cohort sampled during active COVID-19. The chain has TRBV5-6 and TRBJ2-3; TRBD2 agrees at 10 bases. The CDR3 reads CASSLGLAGATQYF. In nucleotides, the CDR3 is TGTGCCAGCAGCTTGGGCCTAGCGGGGGCAACGCAGTATTTT.